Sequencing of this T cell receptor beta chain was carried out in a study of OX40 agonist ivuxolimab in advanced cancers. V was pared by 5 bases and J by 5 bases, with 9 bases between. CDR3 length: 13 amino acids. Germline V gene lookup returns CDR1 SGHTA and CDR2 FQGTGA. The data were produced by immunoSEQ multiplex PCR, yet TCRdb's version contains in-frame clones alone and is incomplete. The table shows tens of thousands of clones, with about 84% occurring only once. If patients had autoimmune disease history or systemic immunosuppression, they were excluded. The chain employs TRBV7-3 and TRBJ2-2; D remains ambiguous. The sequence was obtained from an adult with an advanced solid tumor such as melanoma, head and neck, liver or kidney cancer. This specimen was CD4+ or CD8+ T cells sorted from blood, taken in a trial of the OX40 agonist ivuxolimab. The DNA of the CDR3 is TGTGCCAGCAGCCGAGGAAGTACCGGGGAGCTGTTTTTT. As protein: CASSRGSTGELFF. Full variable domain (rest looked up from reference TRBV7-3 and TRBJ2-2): GAGVSQTPSNKVTEKGKYVELRCDPISGHTALYWYRQSLGQGPEFLIYFQGTGAADDSGLPNDRFFAVRPEGSVSTLKIQRTERGDSAVYLCASSRGSTGELFFGEGSRLTVL.